This T cell receptor beta chain was sequenced in a study of cytotoxic CD8 clonotypes in ibrutinib-treated CLL. Study-level background: Response sampling came at median approximately twelve months of treatment, ranging about 6 to 40 months. Findings of the study overall: Clonality went up at ibrutinib response and then declined back toward baseline at progression.

The protocol was immunoSEQ multiplex PCR, while the TCRdb copy is restricted to in-frame clones and leaves out a portion. The table includes over 120,000 clones, around three quarters detected once. As concerns this clone: What it binds is unknown.

V dropped 8 bases and J dropped 3; count of bases not matched to a gene: 7. The CDR3 totals 12 residues. Germline CDR1 and CDR2: SQVTM and ANQGSEA. The chain carries TRBV29-1 and TRBJ2-7; TRBD1 matches at 7 bases. The source is a human donor with chronic lymphocytic leukemia. Here the sequenced sample was PBMCs, taken after 12 months of ibrutinib treatment. CDR3 in amino acids: CSTRQGNYEQYF. The CDR3 DNA reads TGCAGCACTCGACAGGGCAACTACGAGCAGTACTTC.